These 9 T cell receptor beta chains were sequenced from one sample in a study of cytomegalovirus exposure and HLA in healthy donors. PCR involved 60 Vbeta and 13 Jbeta primers. TCRdb's copy holds only in-frame clones and misses some; the assay was immunoSEQ multiplex PCR. Here the sample spans approximately 200,000 clones, approximately 78% being singletons. The sample comprised PBMCs. The receptors come from a woman between 50 and 59 years old in good health and CMV-seropositive.

A few counts support this clone. This chain links TRBV4-1 with TRBJ2-7, with D perhaps TRBD1 (6 bases). This CDR3 contains 14 residues. V gave up 4 bases and J gave up 5 bases, with 15 bases separating them. Germline V gene sequence: CDR1 MGHRA, CDR2 YSYEKL. The CDR3 is CASSLSQGRNEQYF. Written as DNA, the CDR3 is TGCGCCAGCAGCCTATCACAGGGCAGGAACGAGCAGTACTTC.

The chain couples TRBV30 to TRBJ2-1, with 9 bases lining up with TRBD2. V gave up 2 bases and J gave up 2 bases; unmatched junction bases: 10. Germline V gene lookup returns CDR1 GTSNPN and CDR2 SVGIG (reference sequence). This CDR3 comprises 17 residues. CDR3 nucleotide sequence: TGTGCCTGGAGTACTACGGGACTAGCCCCCCCCTACAATGAGCAGTTCTTC. Translation gives CAWSTTGLAPPYNEQFF.

This CDR3 is CASSIPSDRGYTGELFF. CDR3 nucleotide sequence: TGTGCCAGTAGTATCCCCTCAGACAGGGGTTACACCGGGGAGCTGTTTTTT. The V gene is TRBV19, the J gene TRBJ2-2; TRBD1 matches 8 bases. Trimming removed 3 bases from V and 3 bases from J; junction bases left unmatched: 9. This CDR3 is 17 amino acids long. The germline gives CDR1 LNHDA, CDR2 SQIVND (reference sequence).

The rearrangement joins TRBV6-5 to TRBJ1-1; 7 nucleotides match TRBD1. After removal of 6 bases from V and 3 bases from J, the junction contained 4 bases not matched to a gene. The CDR3 sequence is 13 residues long. Per the germline V gene, CDR1 is MNHEY and CDR2 is SVGAGI. The CDR3 bases are TGTGCCAGCAGCAGGGGGAGAGACACTGAAGCTTTCTTT. Its translation: CASSRGRDTEAFF.

This rearrangement joins TRBV2 to TRBJ2-7; TRBD1 aligns across 7 bases. V was clipped by 5 bases and J by 4 bases; unmatched bases: 11. Germline loops: CDR1 SNHLY, CDR2 FYNNEI. The CDR3 contains 15 residues. CDR3 amino acids: CASSIPGQRSYEQYF. The CDR3 coding sequence is TGTGCCAGCAGTATACCGGGACAGCGATCGTACGAGCAGTACTTC.

Comments on this clone: At one boundary the junction diverges from the germline segment, which might be a read error. The gene calls are TRBV28 and TRBJ2-3; 14 bases map to TRBD2. The CDR3 spans 17 residues. Germline-derived CDR1 and CDR2 are MDHEN and SYDVKM. The CDR3 protein is CASSSQRLAGGLPEIIF. The CDR3 region has the DNA TGTGCCAGCAGTTCCCAGAGACTAGCGGGGGGGCTTCCCGAGATAATTTTT.

V gene TRBV6-6 combines with J gene TRBJ1-2; D ambiguous. Trimming removed 0 bases from V and 5 bases from J, with 10 bases in between. This CDR3 spans 14 amino acids. Germline CDR1 and CDR2: MNHNY and SVGAGI (reference sequence). The CDR3 nucleotides are TGTGCCAGCAGTTACTCCGCGGTCGCGTATGGCTACACCTTC. This codes for CASSYSAVAYGYTF.

This clone appeared a few times. V and J are TRBV4-1 and TRBJ1-2, with TRBD1 as a possible D gene (5 bases). This CDR3 region has 15 residues. V lost 1 base to trimming and J lost 9 bases, with 18 bases between them. CDR1 is MGHRA and CDR2 is YSYEKL in the germline V gene. CDR3 region: CASSQGVDRGRSYTF. DNA for the CDR3: TGCGCCAGCAGCCAAGGCGTTGACAGAGGGAGGAGCTACACCTTC.

This clone was seen a few times. The rearrangement uses TRBV7-9 and TRBJ1-4, with D perhaps TRBD1 (5 bases). V was pared by 6 bases and J by 6 bases, with 11 bases between. The CDR3 covers 13 residues. Germline lookup yields CDR1 SEHNR and CDR2 FQNEAQ (reference sequence). CDR3 in amino acids: CASSKGVDEKLFF. Here the CDR3 DNA reads TGTGCCAGCAGTAAAGGGGTGGATGAAAAACTGTTTTTT.